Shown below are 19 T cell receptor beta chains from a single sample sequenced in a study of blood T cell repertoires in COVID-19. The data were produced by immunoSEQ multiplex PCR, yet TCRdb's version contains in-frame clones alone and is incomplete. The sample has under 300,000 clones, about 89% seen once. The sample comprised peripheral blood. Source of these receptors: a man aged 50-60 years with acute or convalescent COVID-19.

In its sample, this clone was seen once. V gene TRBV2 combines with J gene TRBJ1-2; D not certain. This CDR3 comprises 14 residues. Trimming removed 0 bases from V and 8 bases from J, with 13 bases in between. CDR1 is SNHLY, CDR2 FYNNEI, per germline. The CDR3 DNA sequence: TGTGCCAGCAGTGAAGCTATATGGCAGATGGGCTACACCTTC. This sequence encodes CASSEAIWQMGYTF.

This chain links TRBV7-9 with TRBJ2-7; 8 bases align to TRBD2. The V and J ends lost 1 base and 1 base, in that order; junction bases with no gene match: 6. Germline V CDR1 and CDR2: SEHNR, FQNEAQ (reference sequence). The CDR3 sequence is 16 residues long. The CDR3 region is CASSLGSGGNSYEQYF. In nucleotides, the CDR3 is TGTGCCAGCAGCTTAGGGTCGGGGGGGAATTCCTACGAGCAGTACTTC.

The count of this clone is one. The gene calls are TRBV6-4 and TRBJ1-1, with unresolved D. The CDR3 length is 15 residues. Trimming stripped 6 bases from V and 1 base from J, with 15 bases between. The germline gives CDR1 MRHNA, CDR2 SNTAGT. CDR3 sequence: CASRPEPGTNTEAFF. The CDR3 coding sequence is TGTGCCAGCAGACCCGAACCGGGAACGAACACTGAAGCTTTCTTT.

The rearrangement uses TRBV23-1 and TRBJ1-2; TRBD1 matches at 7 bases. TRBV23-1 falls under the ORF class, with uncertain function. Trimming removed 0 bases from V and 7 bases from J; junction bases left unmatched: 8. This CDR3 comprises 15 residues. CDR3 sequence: CASSQSGAQGGGYTF. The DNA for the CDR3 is TGCGCCAGCAGTCAATCGGGGGCCCAGGGGGGTGGCTACACCTTC.

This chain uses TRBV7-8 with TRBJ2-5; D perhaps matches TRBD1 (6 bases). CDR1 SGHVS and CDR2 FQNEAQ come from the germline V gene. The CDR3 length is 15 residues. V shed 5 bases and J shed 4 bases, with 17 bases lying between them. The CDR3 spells CASSPRDTGGETQYF. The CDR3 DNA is TGTGCCAGCAGCCCTCGGGACACTGGGGGAGAGACCCAGTACTTC.

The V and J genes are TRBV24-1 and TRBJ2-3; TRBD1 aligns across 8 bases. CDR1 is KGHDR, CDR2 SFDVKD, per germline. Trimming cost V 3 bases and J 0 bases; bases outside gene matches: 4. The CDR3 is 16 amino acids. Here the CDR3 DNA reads TGTGCCACCAGTGATCGGACAGGGCAAAGCACAGATACGCAGTATTTT. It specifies CATSDRTGQSTDTQYF.

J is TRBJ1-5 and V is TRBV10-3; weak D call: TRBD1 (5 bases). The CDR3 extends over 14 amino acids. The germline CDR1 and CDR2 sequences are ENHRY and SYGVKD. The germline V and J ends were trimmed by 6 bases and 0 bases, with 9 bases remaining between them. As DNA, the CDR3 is TGTGCCATCAGCGGGACTAATAGCAATCAGCCCCAGCATTTT. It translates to CAISGTNSNQPQHF.

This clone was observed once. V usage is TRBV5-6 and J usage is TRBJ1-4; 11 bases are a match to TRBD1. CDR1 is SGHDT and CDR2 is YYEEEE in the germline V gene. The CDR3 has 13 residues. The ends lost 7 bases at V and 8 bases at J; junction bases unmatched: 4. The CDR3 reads CASSDRGREKLFF. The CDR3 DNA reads TGTGCCAGCTCGGACAGGGGGCGGGAAAAACTGTTTTTT.

CDR3 region: CASSAQRLAAVNTEAFF. CDR3 nucleotides: TGTGCCAGCAGCGCCCAGCGTTTGGCCGCCGTGAACACTGAAGCTTTCTTT. The chain has TRBV9 and TRBJ1-1; D unclear. Germline assignment: CDR1 SGDLS and CDR2 YYNGEE. Trimming left V 3 bases short and J 0 bases short, with 18 bases between. This CDR3 has 17 amino acids. The full variable domain, its missing parts supplied by reference TRBV9 and TRBJ1-1, is DSGVTQTPKHLITATGQRVTLRCSPRSGDLSVYWYQQSLDQGLQFLIQYYNGEERAKGNILERFSAQQFPDLHSELNLSSLELGDSALYFCASSAQRLAAVNTEAFFGQGTRLTVV.

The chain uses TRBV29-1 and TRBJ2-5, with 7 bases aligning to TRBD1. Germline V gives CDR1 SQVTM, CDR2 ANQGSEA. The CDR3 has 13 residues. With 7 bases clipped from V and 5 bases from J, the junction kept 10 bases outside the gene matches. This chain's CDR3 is CSADDRAFETQYF. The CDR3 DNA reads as TGCAGCGCTGACGACAGGGCGTTTGAGACCCAGTACTTC.

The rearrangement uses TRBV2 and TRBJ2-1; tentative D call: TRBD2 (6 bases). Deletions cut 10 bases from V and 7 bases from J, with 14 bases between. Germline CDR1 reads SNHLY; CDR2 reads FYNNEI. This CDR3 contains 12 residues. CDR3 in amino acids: CATDLGGNEQFF. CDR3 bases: TGTGCCACCGACCTTGGGGGGAATGAGCAGTTCTTC.

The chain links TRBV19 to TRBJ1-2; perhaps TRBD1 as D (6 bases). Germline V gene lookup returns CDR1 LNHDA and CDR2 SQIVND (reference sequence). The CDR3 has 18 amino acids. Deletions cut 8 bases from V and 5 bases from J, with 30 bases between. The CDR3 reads CASAPIPLTGTDRYGYTF. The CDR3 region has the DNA TGTGCCAGTGCGCCCATACCGCTAACAGGGACCGATCGGTATGGCTACACCTTC.

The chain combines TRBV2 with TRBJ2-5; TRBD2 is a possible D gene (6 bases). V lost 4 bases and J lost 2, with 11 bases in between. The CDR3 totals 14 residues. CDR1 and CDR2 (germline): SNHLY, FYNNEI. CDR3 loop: CASSGQGGQETQYF. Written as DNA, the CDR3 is TGTGCCAGCAGTGGACAAGGAGGGCAAGAGACCCAGTACTTC.

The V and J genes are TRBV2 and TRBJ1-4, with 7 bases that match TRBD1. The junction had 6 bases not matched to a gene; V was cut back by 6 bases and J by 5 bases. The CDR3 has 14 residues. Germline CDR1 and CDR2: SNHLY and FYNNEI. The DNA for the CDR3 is TGTGCCAGCAGCTTGACAGGGCCGAATGAAAAACTGTTTTTT. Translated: CASSLTGPNEKLFF.

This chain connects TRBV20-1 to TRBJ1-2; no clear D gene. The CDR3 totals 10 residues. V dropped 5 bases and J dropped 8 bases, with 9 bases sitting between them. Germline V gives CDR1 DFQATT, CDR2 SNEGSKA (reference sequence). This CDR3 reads CSAGGTGYTF. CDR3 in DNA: TGCAGTGCTGGAGGAACAGGCTACACCTTC.

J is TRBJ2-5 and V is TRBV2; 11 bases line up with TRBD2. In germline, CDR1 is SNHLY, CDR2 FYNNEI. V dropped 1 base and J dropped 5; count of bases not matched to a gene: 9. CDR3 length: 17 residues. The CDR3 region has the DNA TGTGCCAGCAGTGAAGGGCTAGCGGGGGGCGAAGGGGAGACCCAGTACTTC. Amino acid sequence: CASSEGLAGGEGETQYF.

In nucleotides, the CDR3 is TGTGCCAGCAGTTCCCAGGGACAGGGTCAAGAGACCCAGTACTTC. It specifies CASSSQGQGQETQYF. The rearrangement links TRBV27 to TRBJ2-5, with 9 bases that match TRBD1. The CDR3 sequence is 15 residues long. CDR1 is MNHEY, CDR2 SMNVEV, per germline (reference sequence). The junction had 5 bases not matched to a gene; V was cut back by 4 bases and J by 2 bases.

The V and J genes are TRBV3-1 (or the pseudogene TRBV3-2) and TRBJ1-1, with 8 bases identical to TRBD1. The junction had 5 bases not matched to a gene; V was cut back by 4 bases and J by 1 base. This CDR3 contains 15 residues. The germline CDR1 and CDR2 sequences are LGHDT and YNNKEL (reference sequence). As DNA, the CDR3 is TGTGCCAGCAGCCTTTCAGGGGGCGCGAACACTGAAGCTTTCTTT. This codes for CASSLSGGANTEAFF.

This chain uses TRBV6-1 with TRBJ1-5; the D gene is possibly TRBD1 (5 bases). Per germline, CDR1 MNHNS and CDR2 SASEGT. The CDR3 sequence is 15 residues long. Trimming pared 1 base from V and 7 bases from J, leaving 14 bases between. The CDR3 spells CASSEVRAGRQPQHF. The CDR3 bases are TGTGCCAGCAGTGAAGTGAGGGCAGGGAGGCAGCCCCAGCATTTT.